This T cell receptor beta chain was profiled in a study of T cell responses to AZD1222 COVID-19 vaccine. Study findings and constraints: Unmutated variant regions are reportedly the target of nearly half of TCRs that are spike-specific. At baseline, seropositivity was found in only a handful of AZD1222 recipients.

TCRdb's copy holds only in-frame clones and misses some; the assay was immunoSEQ multiplex PCR. This sample has 200,000 to 250,000 clones, with under 95% found just once. In regard to this clone: Its target is not known.

This CDR3 is built from 16 residues. Trimming shortened V by 5 bases and J by 2 bases, and 18 bases separated the two germline ends. Per germline, CDR1 LNHDA and CDR2 SQIVND (reference sequence). This TCR derives from an adult in good health. The sequences come from peripheral blood, collected on day 0 of MenACWY control vaccination. The chain joins TRBV19 to TRBJ1-2, with D tentatively TRBD1 (6 bases). For the CDR3, the DNA is TGTGCCAGTAGTCTACTCAGGGGAGGCCCGAACTATGGCTACACCTTC. Amino acid sequence: CASSLLRGGPNYGYTF.